This T cell receptor (beta chain) was obtained from a study of cytomegalovirus exposure and HLA in healthy donors (dated by TCRdb to about 2017). Study-wide context: An earlier analysis of several hundred of the donors reported 276 Gb of sequence data and 117 million unique TCR beta sequences from about 200 million T cells. An early release covering 550 to 700 HLA-typed donors comprised about 300 gigabases of sequencing data and around 80 million unique TCR sequences. Of the 350 to 450 genotyped donors, over 70% fell in the genetic ancestry cluster associated with self-reported Caucasian donors. The study was designed to test whether signatures of past pathogen exposure could be identified by cataloging public T cell receptors. The T cell repertoires of 666 subjects were profiled by immunosequencing and related to cytomegalovirus serostatus. A separate validation cohort of roughly 130 different subjects was used in addition to the 666-subject first cohort. High-throughput TCR immunosequencing, statistical association of individual TCRs with disease status, and machine learning were combined to predict cytomegalovirus infection status. A later analysis re-examined previously published TCR beta repertoires from more than 600 donors and added high-resolution HLA genotyping to investigate patterns of TCR occurrence. The later analysis used no new phenotypic data to find candidate immune exposures, relying instead on TCR beta sequences and their occurrence across donors. To decide whether each TCR beta V gene segment behaved as functional or pseudogenic, an earlier analysis of some 600 of the donors relied on high-throughput TCR beta sequencing. Donor age, sex, ethnicity and CMV serostatus were compiled together with the repertoire data. In a later genetic analysis, genome-wide SNP genotypes for about three fifths of the roughly 670 donors were used, and that subset was treated as a discovery cohort. All discovery cohort repertoires had been generated on a single sequencing platform. HLA typing covered class I and class II loci at four-digit resolution. Typing coverage varied by locus: 629-630 donors for A, B, C, DRB1 and DQB1; approximately 560 for DQA1; nearly 610 for DPA1; fewer than 480 for DPB1. A handful of DR-DQ haplotypes were handled as single units for association and clustering because linkage in the cohort was strong. Across around 400 genotyped donors of the cohort, an average of approximately 220,000 unique TCR beta nucleotide sequences per donor were sequenced, and about a sixth of those sequences were non-productive. Here is what the overall study found, with its caveats: According to a later analysis, parvovirus B19, influenza, CMV and Epstein-Barr virus appeared linked to several top co-occurrence clusters. A cluster of highly shared sequence variants was judged likely to be a technical artifact of the sequencing pipeline. Because some donors lacked HLA typing at each locus, the association tests relied only on the typed subset. The presence/absence analyses assumed that sequencing depth was roughly uniform across donors, and that assumption may not be true. A few of the identified cytomegalovirus-associated TCR beta chains were confirmed in vitro to be specific for cytomegalovirus antigens. Cytomegalovirus status was reported to be diagnosed by the classifier with high specificity and sensitivity in both the original and validation cohorts. Strong co-occurrence of HLA alleles, especially DR and DQ, made assigning TCR associations to individual alleles difficult. A later analysis found that HLA-associated TCR beta chains were more clonally expanded and had lower generation probabilities than equally common non-associated chains. A later analysis associated about 18,000 TCR beta sequences with specific HLA alleles at a false discovery rate of 0.05. A further reported finding was that TCR beta sequences accurately predicted the HLA-A and HLA-B alleles for most subjects in the first cohort. A later genetic analysis associated a missense DCLRE1C variant with V-gene and J-gene trimming of TCR beta chains, and an independent cohort replicated the association. According to a later genetic analysis, donors in an Asian-associated ancestry cluster had fewer N-insertions in productive TCRs than the approximately 690-donor mean. An earlier analysis of roughly 570 of the donors showed that most TCR beta V segments appeared in productive rearrangements either about 87% or about 30% of the time, which broadly matched IMGT annotations. Most CMV-associated TCR beta chains appeared to be HLA-restricted in a later analysis, and the HLA associations seemed to be driven largely by CMV exposure. In a later analysis, TCR association rates were found to vary across HLA loci, with the most associated TCRs seen for DRB1 alleles and the fewest for HLA-C alleles. Correlated functional status among segregating V segments might be attributable to linkage disequilibrium, but an unknown experimental factor could not be ruled out. The only immune exposure information available for the cohort was CMV serostatus. The authors suggested that the approach could potentially be generalized to other disease states and immunological phenotypes. Because the 87-base-pair reads could not distinguish some IMGT-functional V segments, including TRBV6-2 and TRBV6-3, those segments were excluded. While some public TCRs were present in many individuals, most TCR sequences turned up only very rarely across donors. In this cohort, only TCR beta chains were sequenced, and detectable features were limited by the absence of alpha or paired-chain data. Because counts were too low, about 18 rarely observed V segments, including chromosome 9 orphons, were excluded from the earlier analysis of around 590 of the donors. The study listed 150 to 200 TCR beta chains as associated with cytomegalovirus.

A word on this clone: Its specific antigen is unknown. Base qualities are not at hand, and no much larger clone is one base apart.

CDR1 MNHEY and CDR2 SMNVEV were looked up in the germline V gene (reference sequence). Measured from the cysteine to the phenylalanine, the CDR3 is 16 residues long. Kept here is only the CDR3 DNA, which spans 48 bases and is read in frame from base 1. For this chain, trimming is 5 bases at the V end and 9 bases at the J end, and the number of junction bases without a gene match is 12. The library was made by the immunoSEQ multiplex PCR assay. The multiplex PCR relied on a mix of 60 forward primers for TCR Vbeta segments and 13 reverse primers for TCR Jbeta segments. The CDR3 region of rearranged TCR beta genes was amplified from genomic DNA by a multiplex PCR assay. On the Illumina HiSeq System, the amplified TCR beta libraries were sequenced as 87-base-pair reads. Concerning the study's data processing: A later analysis tallied roughly 80 million unique TCR beta chains across the 700 or so repertoires, and about 10 million of those chains were shared by two or more donors. A nearest-neighbor algorithm error-corrected the raw reads and collapsed the reads into unique sequences, merging closely related sequences to remove PCR and sequencing errors. CDR3 sequences were aligned to IMGT reference sequences to assign V, D and J gene segments. For a sequence to be retained, at least a six-nucleotide match to both a V gene segment and a J gene segment was required. Rearrangements were called productive when the CDR3 lacked stop codons and stayed in frame with V and J; all others were non-productive. Following IMGT convention, CDR3 was defined as the stretch from the second conserved V-encoded cysteine up to the conserved J-encoded phenylalanine. The earlier analysis of a few hundred of the donors excluded sequences that lacked an unambiguous match to a single V gene segment. In an earlier analysis of 587 of the donors, V segments were called functional above 56.7% productive rearrangements and were called segregating when the between-donor standard deviation exceeded 5%. A statistical classification framework was developed to diagnose cytomegalovirus status using the catalog of TCR beta chain sequences. In a later analysis, V and J genes were assigned by comparing TCR nucleotide sequences against IMGT/GENE-DB human TR gene sequences. In a later analysis, CDR3 sequences and most-parsimonious VDJ recombination scenarios were assigned using the TCRdist pipeline. In a later analysis, each TCR beta chain was defined by its CDR3 amino acid sequence together with its V-gene family, and reads without a unique V-gene family were excluded. As a way to deal with suspected cross-contamination and a sequencing artifact, a later analysis dropped under 600 nucleotide sequences that were highly shared and had low generation probability. In a later analysis, a clonal expansion index was calculated for each public chain from normalized within-repertoire ranks of inferred template counts. Generation probabilities in a later analysis came from a VDJ recombination model fitted to out-of-frame rearrangements, and those results were checked against IGoR. In a later analysis, TCR-TCR, TCR-HLA and TCR-CMV co-occurrence was scored with hypergeometric tests, and a repertoire-size bias correction was applied to TCR pairs. False discovery rates were estimated in a later analysis by permuting HLA or CMV assignments 20 times. In a later analysis, co-occurring TCRs were grouped using DBSCAN, with TCRdist sequence similarity added in when clustering inside HLA-allele-positive subsets. Co-occurrence clustering excluded repertoires with fewer than 30,000 or more than 120,000 public chains, plus five with anomalous nucleotide sharing. The clones in this table, taken by TCRdb from immuneACCESS, are in-frame only. Not every clone is retained; where verified, under half of the shortfall comes from an unresolved V gene, and the cause of the rest is unknown. V, J and clone size derive from that table, while D and trimming were established from the DNA sequence. This sample is represented by 50,000 or so clones; under 90% of them were singletons. The ten largest clonotypes hold around 3.3% of the sample.

The cohort was made up of approximately 670 healthy bone marrow donors. At the time of sampling, every cohort member was nominally healthy, though immune exposures that went unrecorded were likely present. The donor was CMV seronegative and belonged to the group of around 350 seronegative cohort members. A peripheral blood sample was provided by each donor, and peripheral blood mononuclear cells were used for TCR beta sequencing. Genomic DNA was extracted from the blood cell samples with the Qiagen DNeasy Blood Extraction Kit. The origin of this receptor is a woman between 18 and 30 years old in good health and CMV-seronegative. Here the chain combines TRBV27 and TRBJ1-5; the central 11 bases match TRBD1. The material sequenced was PBMCs. The nucleotide sequence is given as TGTGCCAGCAGTCCCAGAACGGACAGGGGGCGCGGGCCCCAGCATTTT. Its product reads: CASSPRTDRGRGPQHF.